A single sample is the source of the 25 T cell receptor beta chains below, sequenced in a study of cytomegalovirus exposure and HLA in healthy donors. PCR primers comprised 60 Vbeta and 13 Jbeta primers. Assay used: immunoSEQ multiplex PCR; TCRdb lists only in-frame clones, some missing. The table includes roughly 130,000 clones, less than 80% detected once. Sequencing input: PBMCs. The receptors were gathered from a man between 40 and 49 years old in good health and CMV-seropositive.

DNA for the CDR3: TGTGCCAGCAGCAAAAAAACCCCAGGGGGAAATCAGCCCCAGCATTTT. Translating it yields CASSKKTPGGNQPQHF. The J gene is TRBJ1-5, the V gene TRBV28; 7 bases fit TRBD1. This CDR3 region has 16 residues. Germline V lookup: CDR1 MDHEN, CDR2 SYDVKM. V trimming: 6 bases; J trimming: 4 bases; junction bases outside the gene matches: 12.

This clone was recorded a few times. The chain is built from TRBV23-1 and TRBJ2-5; tentatively, D is TRBD2 (6 bases). The assigned J gene may be wrong: the sequence end matches TRBJ2-7 better. TRBV23-1 is an ORF; its function is uncertain. The length of the CDR3 is 16 residues. CDR3 protein: CASSQSTGGPTYEQYF. The DNA of the CDR3 is TGCGCCAGCAGTCAATCTACAGGAGGGCCTACCTACGAGCAGTACTTC.

The chain uses TRBV18 and TRBJ2-7; the match to TRBD1 covers 9 bases. The CDR3 runs to 15 residues. Per germline, CDR1 KGHSH and CDR2 LQKENI. V lost 3 bases, J lost 5 bases, and 8 bases stayed unmatched. CDR3 DNA: TGTGCCAGCTCACCCGGGACAGGGAACATCGACGAGCAGTACTTC. Translating it yields CASSPGTGNIDEQYF.

Here the CDR3 reads CASSYRGGNTEAFF. As DNA, the CDR3 is TGTGCCAGCAGTTACCGGGGAGGGAACACTGAAGCTTTCTTT. This chain uses TRBV6-5 with TRBJ1-1; D gene unclear. The CDR3 covers 14 residues. Germline V lookup: CDR1 MNHEY, CDR2 SVGAGI. V was shortened by 2 bases and J by 1 base, with 8 bases between the two germline ends.

This clone was picked up one time. The chain links TRBV5-4 to TRBJ2-5, with D uncertain. This CDR3 contains 13 residues. Germline CDR1 and CDR2: SGHNT and YYREEE (reference sequence). With 4 bases removed from V and 6 bases from J, the gap between germline ends came to 13 bases. The CDR3 is CASSAADMKTQYF. Written as DNA, the CDR3 is TGTGCCAGCAGCGCGGCGGATATGAAGACCCAGTACTTC.

CDR3 region: CASSIDLTSGRAKENEQFF. CDR3 DNA sequence: TGTGCCAGTAGTATAGATCTTACTAGCGGGAGGGCCAAGGAGAATGAGCAGTTCTTC. The J gene is TRBJ2-1, the V gene TRBV19; 13 nucleotides match TRBD2. The V and J ends lost 0 bases and 7 bases, in that order; junction bases with no gene match: 12. The germline gives CDR1 LNHDA, CDR2 SQIVND (reference sequence). CDR3 length: 19 residues.

The V call is TRBV27, the J call TRBJ2-7, with D possibly being TRBD1 (6 bases). Germline CDR1 MNHEY, CDR2 SMNVEV (reference sequence). There are 14 residues in the CDR3. Trimming removed 7 bases from V and 4 bases from J, with 17 bases in between. The CDR3: CASTPAGVPYEQYF. DNA for the CDR3: TGTGCCAGCACCCCCGCAGGGGTTCCTTACGAGCAGTACTTC.

The V and J genes are TRBV2 and TRBJ1-5, with D perhaps TRBD1 (6 bases). V was cut by 4 bases and J by 6 bases, with 13 bases left in between. CDR1 and CDR2 from the germline V gene are SNHLY and FYNNEI. The CDR3 spans 14 residues. The chain's CDR3 is CASSVGGQGQPQHF. The CDR3 DNA reads TGTGCCAGCAGTGTGGGGGGGCAGGGTCAGCCCCAGCATTTT.

This sequence joins TRBV28 and TRBJ2-2; D ambiguous. This CDR3 has 15 residues. The germline V gene has CDR1 MDHEN and CDR2 SYDVKM. Trimming pared 6 bases from V and 7 bases from J, leaving 18 bases between. The CDR3 spells CASRASGSEFGELFF. The CDR3 bases are TGTGCCAGCAGGGCCTCCGGGTCCGAGTTCGGGGAGCTGTTTTTT.

The chain employs TRBV10-3 and TRBJ2-5, with 11 bases aligning to TRBD2. The CDR3 sequence is 16 residues long. Trimming removed 4 bases from V and 2 bases from J; junction bases left unmatched: 6. The germline gives CDR1 ENHRY, CDR2 SYGVKD. CDR3 sequence reads: CAISGETSGVQETQYF. The CDR3 DNA sequence: TGTGCCATCAGTGGGGAGACTAGCGGGGTTCAAGAGACCCAGTACTTC.

The J gene is TRBJ1-1, the V gene TRBV28, with D unclear. Germline CDR1 and CDR2: MDHEN and SYDVKM. V lost 2 bases and J lost 8, with 9 bases in between. The CDR3 totals 12 residues. The CDR3 is CASSLTVMEAFF. CDR3 DNA sequence: TGTGCCAGCAGTTTAACGGTGATGGAAGCTTTCTTT.

The V gene is TRBV28, the J gene TRBJ2-7; D remains ambiguous. The V gene's germline CDR1 is MDHEN and CDR2 SYDVKM. The ends were cut back, 6 bases at V and 2 bases at J, with 17 bases in the middle. This CDR3 region has 15 residues. CDR3 coding DNA: TGTGCCAGCAGCCGTCGGAGTTTACCCCCCTACGAGCAGTACTTC. Translated: CASSRRSLPPYEQYF.

CDR3: CASGQVPARQFF. CDR3 DNA: TGTGCCAGCGGACAGGTACCAGCAAGGCAGTTCTTC. The chain uses TRBV27 and TRBJ2-1, with 7 bases aligning to TRBD1. CDR1 is MNHEY, CDR2 SMNVEV, per germline (reference sequence). The CDR3 sequence is 12 residues long. V gave up 8 bases and J gave up 12 bases; unmatched junction bases: 10.

The gene calls are TRBV4-2 and TRBJ1-3; TRBD1 agrees at 7 bases. The length of the CDR3 is 18 residues. J gave up 4 bases and V 0 bases, and 12 bases lay outside the gene matches. CDR1 and CDR2 from the germline V gene are LGHNA and YNFKEQ. The CDR3 reads CASSQDSVGAGGGNTIYF. The CDR3 region has the DNA TGTGCCAGCAGCCAAGACTCCGTTGGGGCAGGGGGAGGAAACACCATATATTTT.

This chain joins TRBV7-8 and TRBJ2-7; 7 bases agree with TRBD1. The V gene end was trimmed by 1 base and the J gene end by 6 bases; junction bases not matched to a gene: 3. The germline V gene has CDR1 SGHVS and CDR2 FQNEAQ. The CDR3 runs 13 residues. The DNA of the CDR3 is TGTGCCAGCAGCTTAGACAGGGGCAGCGAGCAGTACTTC. This codes for CASSLDRGSEQYF.

The chain recombines TRBV19 with TRBJ1-2; no clear D gene. Germline CDR1 is LNHDA and CDR2 is SQIVND (reference sequence). V dropped 7 bases and J dropped 5 bases, with 23 bases sitting between them. The CDR3 consists of 16 residues. CDR3 amino acids: CASNHRRPDYLYGYTF. Written as DNA, the CDR3 is TGTGCCAGTAACCATCGGCGACCCGACTACCTGTATGGCTACACCTTC.

The rearrangement links TRBV19 to TRBJ1-3, with 7 bases identical to TRBD1. Germline loops: CDR1 LNHDA, CDR2 SQIVND (reference sequence). The CDR3 has 16 amino acids. The V gene end was trimmed by 5 bases and the J gene end by 0 bases; junction bases not matched to a gene: 7. The CDR3 DNA is TGTGCCAGTAGTCCAGAAGGGACAGCCTCTGGAAACACCATATATTTT. It encodes CASSPEGTASGNTIYF.

V usage is TRBV29-1 and J usage is TRBJ1-1; no firm D call. The length of the CDR3 is 12 residues. The germline V gene has CDR1 SQVTM and CDR2 ANQGSEA. With 5 bases removed from V and 1 base from J, the gap between germline ends came to 8 bases. CDR3 amino acids: CSVKLANTEAFF. The CDR3 coding sequence is TGCAGCGTTAAACTCGCGAACACTGAAGCTTTCTTT.

The chain carries TRBV14 and TRBJ2-1; 9 positions agree with TRBD1. The ends lost 3 bases at V and 5 bases at J; junction bases unmatched: 11. The germline gives CDR1 SGHDN, CDR2 FVKESK. This CDR3 has 17 amino acids. The CDR3 loop is CASSHWAQGAKDNEQFF. CDR3 coding DNA: TGTGCCAGCAGCCATTGGGCACAGGGGGCGAAGGACAATGAGCAGTTCTTC.

In DNA form, the CDR3 reads TGTGCCAGCCTCTCACAGGCAGTGAGCACTGAAGCTTTCTTT. Translated: CASLSQAVSTEAFF. The chain couples TRBV19 to TRBJ1-1; D might be TRBD1 (5 bases). V was trimmed by 9 bases and J by 4 bases, leaving 18 bases between them. This CDR3 is 14 amino acids long. Germline V gives CDR1 LNHDA, CDR2 SQIVND (reference sequence).

The chain recombines TRBV7-9 with TRBJ1-2; maybe TRBD1 (6 bases). The V gene's germline CDR1 is SEHNR and CDR2 FQNEAQ (reference sequence). The CDR3 is 13 amino acids. Between the trimmed V and J ends, which lost 4 bases and 5 bases, there was a span of 11 bases. The CDR3 sequence is CASSSGQTYGYTF. CDR3 coding DNA: TGTGCCAGCAGCTCAGGACAGACTTATGGCTACACCTTC.

The V call is TRBV5-6, the J call TRBJ1-6; 9 bases map to TRBD1. The germline V gene has CDR1 SGHDT and CDR2 YYEEEE. V gave up 0 bases and J gave up 10 bases; unmatched junction bases: 5. The CDR3 contains 15 residues. The CDR3 loop is CASSLVGQGKSPLHF. The CDR3 DNA reads TGTGCCAGCAGCTTGGTGGGACAGGGAAAATCACCCCTCCACTTT. The entire variable domain, with the rest obtained from reference TRBV5-6 and TRBJ1-6, is as follows: DAGVTQSPTHLIKTRGQQVTLRCSPKSGHDTVSWYQQALGQGPQFIFQYYEEEERQRGNFPDRFSGHQFPNYSSELNVNALLLGDSALYLCASSLVGQGKSPLHFGNGTRLTVT.

V and J are TRBV27 and TRBJ1-1; D uncertain. This CDR3 is 14 amino acids long. Trimming took off 5 bases at V and 0 bases at J, with 10 bases between the two ends. Germline CDR1 reads MNHEY; CDR2 reads SMNVEV (reference sequence). For the CDR3, the DNA is TGTGCCAGCAGTCGATACGGGGTGAACACTGAAGCTTTCTTT. It codes for CASSRYGVNTEAFF.

This rearrangement joins TRBV7-9 to TRBJ2-3; D perhaps matches TRBD2 (5 bases). The CDR3 has 12 amino acids. Trimming took off 5 bases at V and 7 bases at J, with 10 bases between the two ends. Looked up from germline, CDR1 is SEHNR and CDR2 is FQNEAQ (reference sequence). CDR3 amino acids: CASSPRRNTQYF. CDR3 bases: TGTGCCAGCAGCCCGCGGAGGAATACGCAGTATTTT. Drawing the rest from reference TRBV7-9 and TRBJ2-3, the complete variable domain is DTGVSQNPRHKITKRGQNVTFRCDPISEHNRLYWYRQTLGQGPEFLTYFQNEAQLEKSRLLSDRFSAERPKGSFSTLEIQRTEQGDSAMYLCASSPRRNTQYFGPGTRLTVL.

The chain uses TRBV4-1 and TRBJ1-5; maybe TRBD1 (5 bases). Trimming cost V 1 base and J 5 bases, with 9 bases left between them. This CDR3 region has 14 residues. CDR1 and CDR2 from the germline V gene are MGHRA and YSYEKL. The CDR3 DNA reads TGCGCCAGCAGCCAAGTCCAGGGTTATCAGCCCCAGCATTTT. Encoded protein: CASSQVQGYQPQHF.